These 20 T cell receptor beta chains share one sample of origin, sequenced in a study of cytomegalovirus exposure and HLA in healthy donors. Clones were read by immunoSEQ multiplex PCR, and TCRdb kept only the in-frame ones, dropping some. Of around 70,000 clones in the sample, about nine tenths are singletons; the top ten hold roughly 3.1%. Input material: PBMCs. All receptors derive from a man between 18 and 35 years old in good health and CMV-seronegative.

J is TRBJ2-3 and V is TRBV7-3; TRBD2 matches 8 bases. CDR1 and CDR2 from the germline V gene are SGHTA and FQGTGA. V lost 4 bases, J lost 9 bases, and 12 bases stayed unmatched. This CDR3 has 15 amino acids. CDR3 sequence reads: CASSWVAGGRGTQYF. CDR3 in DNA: TGTGCCAGCAGCTGGGTGGCGGGGGGCCGTGGAACGCAGTATTTT. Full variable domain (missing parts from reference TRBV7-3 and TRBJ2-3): GAGVSQTPSNKVTEKGKYVELRCDPISGHTALYWYRQSLGQGPEFLIYFQGTGAADDSGLPNDRFFAVRPEGSVSTLKIQRTERGDSAVYLCASSWVAGGRGTQYFGPGTRLTVL.

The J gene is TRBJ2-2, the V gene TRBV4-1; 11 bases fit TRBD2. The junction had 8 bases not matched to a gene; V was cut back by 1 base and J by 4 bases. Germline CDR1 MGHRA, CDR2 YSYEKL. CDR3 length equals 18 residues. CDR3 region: CASSQGVAGGMGTGELFF. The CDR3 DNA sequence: TGCGCCAGCAGCCAAGGGGTAGCGGGAGGGATGGGCACCGGGGAGCTGTTTTTT.

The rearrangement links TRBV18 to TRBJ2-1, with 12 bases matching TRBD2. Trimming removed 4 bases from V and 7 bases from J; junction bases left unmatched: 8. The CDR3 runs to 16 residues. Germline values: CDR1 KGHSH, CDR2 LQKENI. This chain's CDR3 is CASSLPLAGGGNEQFF. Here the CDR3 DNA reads TGTGCCAGCTCACTTCCGCTAGCGGGAGGGGGGAATGAGCAGTTCTTC.

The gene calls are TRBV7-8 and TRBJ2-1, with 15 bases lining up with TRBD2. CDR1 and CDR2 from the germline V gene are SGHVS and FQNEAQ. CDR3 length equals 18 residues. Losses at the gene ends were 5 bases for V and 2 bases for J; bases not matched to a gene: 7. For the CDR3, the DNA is TGTGCCAGCAGCGCGGGACTAGCGGGAGGCTTCCCCTACAATGAGCAGTTCTTC. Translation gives CASSAGLAGGFPYNEQFF.

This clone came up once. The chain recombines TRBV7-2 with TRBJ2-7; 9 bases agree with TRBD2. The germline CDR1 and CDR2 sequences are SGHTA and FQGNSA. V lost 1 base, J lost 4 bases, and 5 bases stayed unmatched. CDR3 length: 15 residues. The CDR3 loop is CASSLVAGANYEQYF. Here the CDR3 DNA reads TGTGCCAGCAGCTTAGTAGCGGGAGCCAATTACGAGCAGTACTTC.

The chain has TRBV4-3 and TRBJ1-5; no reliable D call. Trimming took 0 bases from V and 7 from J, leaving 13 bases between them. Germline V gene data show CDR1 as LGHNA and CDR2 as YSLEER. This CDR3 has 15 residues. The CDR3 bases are TGCGCCAGCAGCCAAGATATGGGGAGGTCCCAGCCCCAGCATTTT. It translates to CASSQDMGRSQPQHF.

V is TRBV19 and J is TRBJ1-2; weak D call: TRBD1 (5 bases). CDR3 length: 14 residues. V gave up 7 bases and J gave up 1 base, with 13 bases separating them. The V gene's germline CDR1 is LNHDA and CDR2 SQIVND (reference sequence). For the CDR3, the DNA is TGTGCCAGTATCAACCTCGGGGGTAACTATGGCTACACCTTC. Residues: CASINLGGNYGYTF.

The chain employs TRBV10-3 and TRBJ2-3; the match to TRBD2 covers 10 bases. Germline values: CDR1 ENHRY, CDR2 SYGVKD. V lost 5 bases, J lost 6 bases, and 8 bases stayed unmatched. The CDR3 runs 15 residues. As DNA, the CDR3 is TGTGCCATCAGTCGGACTAGCGGACCAAAGGATACGCAGTATTTT. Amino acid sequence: CAISRTSGPKDTQYF.

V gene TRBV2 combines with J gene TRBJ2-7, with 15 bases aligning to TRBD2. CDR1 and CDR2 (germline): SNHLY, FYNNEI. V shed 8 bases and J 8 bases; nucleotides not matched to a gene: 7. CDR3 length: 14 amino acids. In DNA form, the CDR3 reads TGTGCCAGCGCACCCGGGACTAGCGGGAGGAAGCAGTACTTC. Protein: CASAPGTSGRKQYF.

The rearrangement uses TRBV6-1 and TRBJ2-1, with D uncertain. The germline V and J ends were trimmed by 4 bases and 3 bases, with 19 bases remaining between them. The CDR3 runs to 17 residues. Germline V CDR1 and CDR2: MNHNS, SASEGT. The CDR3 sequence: CASSASPALRVYNEQFF. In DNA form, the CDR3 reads TGTGCCAGCAGTGCTTCGCCAGCCCTACGGGTCTACAATGAGCAGTTCTTC.

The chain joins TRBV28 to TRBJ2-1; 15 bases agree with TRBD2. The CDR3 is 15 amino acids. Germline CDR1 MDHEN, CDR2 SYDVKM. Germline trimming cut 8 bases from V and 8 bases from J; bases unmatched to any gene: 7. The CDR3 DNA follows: TGTGCCAGCGTTCCGGGACTAGCGGGAGGATATGAGCAGTTCTTC. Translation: CASVPGLAGGYEQFF.

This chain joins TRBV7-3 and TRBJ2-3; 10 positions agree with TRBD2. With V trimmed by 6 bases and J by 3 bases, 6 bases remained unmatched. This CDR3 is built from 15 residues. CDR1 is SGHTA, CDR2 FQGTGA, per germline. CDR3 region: CASRPSGRATDTQYF. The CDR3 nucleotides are TGTGCCAGCAGACCCAGCGGGAGGGCGACAGATACGCAGTATTTT.

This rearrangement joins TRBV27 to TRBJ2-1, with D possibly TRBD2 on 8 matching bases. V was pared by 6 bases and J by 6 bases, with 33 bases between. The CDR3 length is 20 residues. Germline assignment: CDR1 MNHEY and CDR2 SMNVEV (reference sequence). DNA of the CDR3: TGTGCCAGCAGACCGGACAGGCCGATAGCGGGACAACAGACCCCCAATGAGCAGTTCTTC. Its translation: CASRPDRPIAGQQTPNEQFF.

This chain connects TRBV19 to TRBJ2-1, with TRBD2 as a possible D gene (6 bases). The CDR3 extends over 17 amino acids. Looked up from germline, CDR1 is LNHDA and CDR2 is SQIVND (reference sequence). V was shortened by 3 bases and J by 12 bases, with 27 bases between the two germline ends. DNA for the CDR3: TGTGCCAGTAGTATTTTTCAATCCGGGACTCGAACCCGGGGGCAGTTCTTC. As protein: CASSIFQSGTRTRGQFF. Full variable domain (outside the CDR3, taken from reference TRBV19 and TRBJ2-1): DGGITQSPKYLFRKEGQNVTLSCEQNLNHDAMYWYRQDPGQGLRLIYYSQIVNDFQKGDIAEGYSVSREKKESFPLTVTSAQKNPTAFYLCASSIFQSGTRTRGQFFGPGTRLTVL.

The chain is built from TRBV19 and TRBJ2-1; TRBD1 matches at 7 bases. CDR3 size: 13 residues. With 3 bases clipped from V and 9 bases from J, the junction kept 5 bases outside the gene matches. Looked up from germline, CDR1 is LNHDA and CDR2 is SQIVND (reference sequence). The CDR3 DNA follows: TGTGCCAGTAGTATCCTAGGGGGCAGTGAGCAGTTCTTC. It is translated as CASSILGGSEQFF.

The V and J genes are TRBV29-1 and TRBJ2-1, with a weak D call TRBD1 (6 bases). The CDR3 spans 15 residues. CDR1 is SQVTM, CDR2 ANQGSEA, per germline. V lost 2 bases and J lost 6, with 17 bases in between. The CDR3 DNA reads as TGCAGCGTTGAAATCCCCGGACAGAATATCAATGAGCAGTTCTTC. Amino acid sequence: CSVEIPGQNINEQFF.

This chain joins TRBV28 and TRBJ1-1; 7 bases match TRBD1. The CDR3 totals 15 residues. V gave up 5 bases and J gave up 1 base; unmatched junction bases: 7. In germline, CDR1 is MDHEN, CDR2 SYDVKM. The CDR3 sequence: CASSLRGFKNTEAFF. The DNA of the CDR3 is TGTGCCAGCAGTCTCAGGGGGTTTAAGAACACTGAAGCTTTCTTT.

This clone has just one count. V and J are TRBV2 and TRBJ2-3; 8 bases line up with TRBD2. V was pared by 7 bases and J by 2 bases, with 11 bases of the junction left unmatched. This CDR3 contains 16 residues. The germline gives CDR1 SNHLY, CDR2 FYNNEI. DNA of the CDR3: TGTGCCAGCACGAAAATGCGGGAGGAGGACACAGATACGCAGTATTTT. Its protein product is CASTKMREEDTDTQYF. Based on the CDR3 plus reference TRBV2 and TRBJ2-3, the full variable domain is EPEVTQTPSHQVTQMGQEVILRCVPISNHLYFYWYRQILGQKVEFLVSFYNNEISEKSEIFDDQFSVERPDGSNFTLKIRSTKLEDSAMYFCASTKMREEDTDTQYFGPGTRLTVL.

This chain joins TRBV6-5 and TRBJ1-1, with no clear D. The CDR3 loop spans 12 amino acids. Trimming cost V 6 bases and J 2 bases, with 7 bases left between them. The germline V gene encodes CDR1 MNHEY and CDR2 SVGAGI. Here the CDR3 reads CASSGSNTEAFF. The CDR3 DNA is TGTGCCAGCAGCGGGTCTAACACTGAAGCTTTCTTT.

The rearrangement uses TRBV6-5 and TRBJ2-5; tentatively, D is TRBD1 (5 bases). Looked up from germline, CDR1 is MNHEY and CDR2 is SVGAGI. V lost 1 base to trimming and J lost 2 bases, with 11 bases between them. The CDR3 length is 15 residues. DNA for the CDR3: TGTGCCAGCAGTTACTTGGGGCAGCCGCAAGAGACCCAGTACTTC. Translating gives CASSYLGQPQETQYF.